Following are 18 T cell receptor beta chains from one sample sequenced in a study of CD8 T cells in ankylosing spondylitis (dated by TCRdb to the late 2010s). These TCRs are of unknown antigen specificity. Results and caveats for the whole study, not just this receptor: A TCR beta motif of about eight highly homologous amino acid variants appeared characteristic of blood from ankylosing spondylitis patients.

The library was built by means of 5' RACE. Sequencing took place on an Illumina HiSeq 2500. The raw public reads went through TCRdb reprocessing: fastp at Q25, MiXCR clone calling, in-frame beta chains kept. Each CDR3 protein gets just one entry, which takes the most common genes and DNA from the rows behind it. In all, the sample holds hundreds of thousands of distinct CDR3 sequences, and 12% of those were seen once. Under 0.6% of the sample rests with the top ten. The sample taken for sequencing was blood, either unsorted or a sorted T cell fraction (not recorded which). Every receptor here comes from a male donor with ankylosing spondylitis.

In this sample, this clonotype turned up a few times. The chain carries TRBV20-1 and TRBJ1-5; 7 nucleotides line up with TRBD1. Germline loops: CDR1 DFQATT, CDR2 SNEGSKA (reference sequence). CDR3 size: 15 residues. The junction had 10 bases not matched to a gene; V was cut back by 4 bases and J by 4 bases. Here the CDR3 reads CSATTGTDWNQPQHF. The CDR3 DNA sequence: TGCAGTGCTACCACCGGGACAGATTGGAATCAGCCCCAGCATTTT.

The rearrangement joins TRBV5-1 to TRBJ1-3; a weak D match, TRBD1 (6 bases). The CDR3 length is 15 residues. V lost 7 bases to trimming and J lost 0 bases, with 14 bases between them. Per the germline V gene, CDR1 is SGHRS and CDR2 is YFSETQ. The CDR3 DNA reads TGCGCCAGCGGCATCGGACAGAGCTCTGGAAACACCATATATTTT. Amino acids: CASGIGQSSGNTIYF.

The chain joins TRBV7-2 to TRBJ2-7; 8 bases agree with TRBD2. Germline V gene data show CDR1 as SGHTA and CDR2 as FQGNSA. This CDR3 is built from 14 residues. V was clipped by 2 bases and J by 3 bases; unmatched bases: 3. For the CDR3, the DNA is TGTGCCAGCAGCTTAAACGGGAGGGTCTACGAGCAGTACTTC. Protein product: CASSLNGRVYEQYF.

The chain employs TRBV27 and TRBJ2-5, with TRBD2 matching over 7 bases. CDR1 and CDR2 from the germline V gene are MNHEY and SMNVEV (reference sequence). J gave up 7 bases and V 4 bases, and 18 bases lay outside the gene matches. The CDR3 loop spans 17 amino acids. The CDR3 reads CASSSYHRDYFLGTQYF. The CDR3 coding sequence is TGTGCCAGCAGTTCCTACCACCGGGACTACTTCTTGGGGACCCAGTACTTC.

There are many counts of this clonotype. The chain joins TRBV7-2 to TRBJ2-7; 9 bases line up with TRBD1. This CDR3 is 14 amino acids long. V shed 1 base, J shed 7 bases, and the junction held 5 bases outside the gene matches. Germline V CDR1 and CDR2: SGHTA, FQGNSA. CDR3: CASSLEGQGDEQYF. The DNA of the CDR3 is TGTGCCAGCAGCTTAGAGGGACAGGGTGATGAGCAGTACTTC.

The V and J genes are TRBV6-2 or TRBV6-3 and TRBJ1-5; perhaps TRBD1 as D (6 bases). The ends were cut back, 2 bases at V and 6 bases at J, with 11 bases in the middle. The germline CDR1 and CDR2 sequences are MNHEY and SVGEGT. CDR3 length: 14 residues. CDR3: CASSYGGAAQPQHF. The DNA of the CDR3 is TGTGCCAGCAGTTACGGGGGGGCGGCTCAGCCCCAGCATTTT.

This clonotype came up a few times. The chain recombines TRBV7-9 with TRBJ2-1; 9 bases map to TRBD2. Looked up from germline, CDR1 is SEHNR and CDR2 is FQNEAQ (reference sequence). Germline trimming cut 5 bases from V and 10 bases from J; bases unmatched to any gene: 6. The CDR3 contains 13 residues. CDR3 in DNA: TGTGCCAGCAGCCCACCCCTAGCGGGAGAGCAGTTCTTC. This sequence encodes CASSPPLAGEQFF.

The V call is TRBV6-1, the J call TRBJ2-7, with 9 bases fitting TRBD2. The CDR3 consists of 16 residues. Per the germline V gene, CDR1 is MNHNS and CDR2 is SASEGT. J lost 6 bases, V lost 3 bases, and 12 bases had no gene match. CDR3 nucleotide sequence: TGTGCCAGCAGTGACCGAGGTCTAGCGGGATTAGGCGAGCAGTACTTC. This encodes CASSDRGLAGLGEQYF.

This clonotype appeared a few times. V gene TRBV19 combines with J gene TRBJ2-6; D perhaps matches TRBD2 (5 bases). In germline, CDR1 is LNHDA, CDR2 SQIVND (reference sequence). CDR3 size: 21 residues. V lost 1 base and J lost 1, with 23 bases in between. Written as DNA, the CDR3 is TGTGCCAGTAGTATAGTTGCGTATGGTCGCTCGGGAACATCTGGGGCCAACGTCCTGACTTTC. It yields the protein CASSIVAYGRSGTSGANVLTF.

The chain employs TRBV18 and TRBJ1-3; D ambiguous. Germline CDR1 reads KGHSH; CDR2 reads LQKENI. CDR3 size: 13 residues. Trimming removed 5 bases from V and 5 bases from J, with 10 bases in between. The CDR3 is CASSGTERNTIYF. The CDR3 nucleotides read TGTGCCAGCTCAGGCACCGAGCGAAACACCATATATTTT.

As regards this clonotype: The junction does not match germline at one end; this may be a read error. The J gene is TRBJ1-2, the V gene TRBV5-6; 11 nucleotides match TRBD1. In germline, CDR1 is SGHDT, CDR2 YYEEEE. This CDR3 has 15 residues. CDR3 in DNA: TGTGCCATCAGCTCAAGGACAGGGGGCTCCTATGGCTACACCTTC. As protein: CAISSRTGGSYGYTF.

This clonotype was detected many times. The V and J genes are TRBV7-6 and TRBJ1-6; D ambiguous. V lost 4 bases and J lost 6, with 10 bases in between. This CDR3 region has 14 residues. Germline values: CDR1 SGHVS, CDR2 FNYEAQ. The CDR3 loop reads CASSYGRSNSPLHF. CDR3 DNA: TGTGCCAGCAGCTATGGACGTAGTAATTCACCCCTCCACTTT.

This clonotype was seen at least ten times. This rearrangement joins TRBV5-6 to TRBJ2-4; tentatively, D is TRBD1 (5 bases). CDR3 size: 11 residues. Trimming removed 2 bases at V and 9 bases at J, with 6 bases between. Germline values: CDR1 SGHDT, CDR2 YYEEEE. The CDR3 loop reads CASSFGAIQYF. The CDR3 DNA is TGTGCCAGCAGCTTTGGGGCCATTCAGTACTTC.

This clonotype has just a few counts. This rearrangement joins TRBV27 to TRBJ1-1; no firm D call. The CDR3 length is 15 residues. V was pared by 5 bases and J by 4 bases, with 17 bases between. Germline V gives CDR1 MNHEY, CDR2 SMNVEV (reference sequence). The chain's CDR3 is CASSLRYLGSTEAFF. The CDR3 DNA reads as TGTGCCAGCAGTCTTAGATATTTAGGTAGCACTGAAGCTTTCTTT.

This clonotype was seen at least ten times. The chain combines TRBV6-6 with TRBJ2-5; no reliable D call. V gave up 8 bases and J gave up 5 bases, with 0 bases separating them. The CDR3 contains 8 residues. Germline loops: CDR1 MNHNY, CDR2 SVGAGI (reference sequence). CDR3: CASETQYF. DNA of the CDR3: TGTGCCAGCGAGACCCAGTACTTC.

This clonotype came up a few times. V usage is TRBV24-1 and J usage is TRBJ1-2; a weak D match, TRBD1 (6 bases). In germline, CDR1 is KGHDR, CDR2 SFDVKD. V lost 2 bases and J 6 bases, leaving 12 bases between the germline ends. There are 14 residues in the CDR3. The CDR3 loop is CATSDSIYRDGYTF. DNA for the CDR3: TGTGCCACCAGTGATTCCATATACAGGGATGGCTACACCTTC.

This sequence joins TRBV7-2 and TRBJ2-5; 8 bases are shared with TRBD2. Trimming removed 5 bases from V and 4 bases from J; junction bases left unmatched: 15. The length of the CDR3 is 17 residues. Germline V CDR1 and CDR2: SGHTA, FQGNSA. CDR3 coding DNA: TGTGCCAGCAGCCCCCTACGTCGAAGCGGGAGTGGAGAGACCCAGTACTTC. Its protein product is CASSPLRRSGSGETQYF.

This clonotype came up many times. The chain links TRBV27 to TRBJ2-1; 10 bases map to TRBD2. V trimming: 5 bases; J trimming: 12 bases; junction bases outside the gene matches: 7. Germline V gene data show CDR1 as MNHEY and CDR2 as SMNVEV (reference sequence). This CDR3 contains 13 residues. Here the CDR3 reads CASSILAGVGQFF. The CDR3 DNA is TGTGCCAGCAGTATTCTAGCGGGAGTAGGGCAGTTCTTC.